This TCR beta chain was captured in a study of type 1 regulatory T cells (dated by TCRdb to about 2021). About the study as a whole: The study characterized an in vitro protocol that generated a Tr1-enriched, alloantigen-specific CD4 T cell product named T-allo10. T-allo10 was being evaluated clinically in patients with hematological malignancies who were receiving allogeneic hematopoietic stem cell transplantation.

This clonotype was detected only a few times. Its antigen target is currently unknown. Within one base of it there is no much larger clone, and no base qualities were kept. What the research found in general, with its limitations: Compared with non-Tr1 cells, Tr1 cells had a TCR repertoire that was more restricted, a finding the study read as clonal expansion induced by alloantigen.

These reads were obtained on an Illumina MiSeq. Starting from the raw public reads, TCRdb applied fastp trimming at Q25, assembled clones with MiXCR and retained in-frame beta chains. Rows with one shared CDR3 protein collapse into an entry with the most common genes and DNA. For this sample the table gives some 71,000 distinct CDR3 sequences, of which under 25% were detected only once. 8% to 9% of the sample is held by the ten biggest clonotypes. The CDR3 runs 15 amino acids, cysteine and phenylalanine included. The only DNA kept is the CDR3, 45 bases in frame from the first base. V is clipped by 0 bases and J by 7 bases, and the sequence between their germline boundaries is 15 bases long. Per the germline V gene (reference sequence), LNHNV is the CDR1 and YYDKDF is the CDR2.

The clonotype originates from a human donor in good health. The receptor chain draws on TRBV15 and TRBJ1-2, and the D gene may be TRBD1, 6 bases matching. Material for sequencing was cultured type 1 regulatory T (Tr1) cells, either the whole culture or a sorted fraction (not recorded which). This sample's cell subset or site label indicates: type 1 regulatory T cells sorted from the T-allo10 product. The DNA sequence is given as TGTGCCACCAGCAGAGATGGGGGGCACCGGTTTGGCTACACCTTC. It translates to CATSRDGGHRFGYTF.